This T cell receptor beta chain originates from a study of cytomegalovirus exposure and HLA in healthy donors. The donors were in the roughly 120-subject validation cohort, distinct from the 666-subject first cohort. Study conclusions and caveats: Reported performance of the classifier showed diagnosis of cytomegalovirus status with high specificity and sensitivity. The investigators catalogued 164 TCR beta chains as cytomegalovirus-associated. Many donors carried some public TCRs, although rarity characterized most TCR sequences.

Sequencing used immunoSEQ multiplex PCR; TCRdb keeps in-frame clones, though not all of them. The sample lists about 88,000 clones, approximately 81% occurring once. V shed 2 bases and J shed 8 bases, with 9 bases lying between them. Germline-derived CDR1 and CDR2 are LGHNA and YNFKEQ. CDR3 length: 12 amino acids. With regard to this clone: Its antigen is not identified.

The clonotype originates from a woman aged 18-29 years in good health and CMV-seropositive. The rearrangement links TRBV4-2 to TRBJ1-2, with D unresolved. Sequencing was carried out using PBMCs. The CDR3 DNA follows: TGTGCCAGCAGCCAAAGCTCAGCGGGCTACACCTTC. Amino acids: CASSQSSAGYTF.